The 32 T cell receptor beta chains below come from one sample, sequenced in a study of blood T cell repertoires in COVID-19. The table came from immunoSEQ multiplex PCR; TCRdb's copy has only in-frame clones and leaves some out. The sample yields 270,000 or so clones, 90% seen once. The specimen sequenced was PBMCs or T cells enriched from blood (not recorded which). The origin of the receptors is a woman under 40 with acute COVID-19.

The chain has TRBV6-2 or TRBV6-3 and TRBJ1-4, with 9 nucleotides matching TRBD1. The CDR3 has 16 residues. The junction had 5 bases not matched to a gene; V was cut back by 0 bases and J by 6 bases. Germline values: CDR1 MNHEY, CDR2 SVGEGT. The CDR3 region has the DNA TGTGCCAGCAGTTACTCGGGGACAGGGTACGATGAAAAACTGTTTTTT. Translation: CASSYSGTGYDEKLFF.

The rearrangement uses TRBV11-3 and TRBJ2-7; 9 bases align to TRBD1. Germline values: CDR1 SGHNT, CDR2 YENEEA. This CDR3 region has 16 residues. The V gene end was trimmed by 6 bases and the J gene end by 1 base; junction bases not matched to a gene: 10. CDR3 bases: TGTGCCAGCAGTGAGGGGGGGACAGGGTCGTCCTACGAGCAGTACTTC. Its translation: CASSEGGTGSSYEQYF.

This chain joins TRBV6-2 or TRBV6-3 and TRBJ2-7; 9 bases fit TRBD1. CDR1 and CDR2 (germline): MNHEY, SVGEGT. This CDR3 is built from 15 residues. With 6 bases clipped from V and 0 bases from J, the junction kept 6 bases outside the gene matches. CDR3 region: CASSQDRGYSYEQYF. The CDR3 nucleotides are TGTGCCAGCAGCCAAGACAGGGGGTACTCCTACGAGCAGTACTTC.

This clone was counted only a few times. The chain's CDR3 is CASSHSGKRDEQYF. DNA of the CDR3: TGTGCCAGCAGCCATAGCGGGAAACGCGACGAGCAGTACTTC. The rearrangement links TRBV7-9 to TRBJ2-7; 8 bases line up with TRBD2. Germline V gene lookup returns CDR1 SEHNR and CDR2 FQNEAQ (reference sequence). The CDR3 consists of 14 residues. V lost 5 bases, J lost 5 bases, and 8 bases stayed unmatched. Using reference TRBV7-9 and TRBJ2-7 for the parts outside the CDR3, the full variable domain is DTGVSQNPRHKITKRGQNVTFRCDPISEHNRLYWYRQTLGQGPEFLTYFQNEAQLEKSRLLSDRFSAERPKGSFSTLEIQRTEQGDSAMYLCASSHSGKRDEQYFGPGTRLTVT.

This CDR3 is CASSFGQSPTDEQFF. In nucleotides, the CDR3 is TGTGCCAGCAGTTTCGGACAGAGCCCTACGGATGAGCAGTTCTTC. The chain recombines TRBV6-6 with TRBJ2-1; a possible D gene is TRBD1 (6 bases). This CDR3 region has 15 residues. In germline, CDR1 is MNHNY, CDR2 SVGAGI (reference sequence). V dropped 4 bases and J dropped 8 bases, with 18 bases sitting between them.

The chain links TRBV4-2 to TRBJ1-1; 9 bases are shared with TRBD1. The germline V gene has CDR1 LGHNA and CDR2 YNFKEQ. After removal of 3 bases from V and 5 bases from J, the junction contained 7 bases not matched to a gene. The CDR3 loop spans 15 amino acids. The CDR3 DNA is TGTGCCAGCAGCCAGGATCTGACAGGGGGAACTGAAGCTTTCTTT. It yields the protein CASSQDLTGGTEAFF.

This chain uses TRBV19 with TRBJ2-7, with a tentative D call TRBD2 (5 bases). V was shortened by 3 bases and J by 0 bases, with 15 bases between the two germline ends. This CDR3 is built from 16 residues. Germline CDR1 LNHDA, CDR2 SQIVND (reference sequence). The CDR3 sequence: CASSIGGPGGSYEQYF. The CDR3 region has the DNA TGTGCCAGTAGTATCGGAGGACCAGGAGGCTCCTACGAGCAGTACTTC.

The chain employs TRBV21-1 and TRBJ2-7; the table's D call, TRBD2, was not checked against the DNA. TRBV21-1 is flagged as a pseudogene. The CDR3 spans 16 residues. CDR3 sequence (DNA): TGTGCCAGCAGCAAAGACACGGGAGGAGGCTCCTACGAGCAGTACTTC. Translation gives CASSKDTGGGSYEQYF.

The chain links TRBV27 to TRBJ2-7; the match to TRBD2 covers 11 bases. With V trimmed by 5 bases and J by 3 bases, 3 bases remained unmatched. Germline V lookup: CDR1 MNHEY, CDR2 SMNVEV (reference sequence). The CDR3 loop spans 14 amino acids. CDR3 nucleotides: TGTGCCAGCAGTCGTAGCGGGAGGGACTACGAGCAGTACTTC. It translates to CASSRSGRDYEQYF.

The gene calls are TRBV19 and TRBJ1-1, with 8 bases matching TRBD1. Germline CDR1 reads LNHDA; CDR2 reads SQIVND (reference sequence). The CDR3 totals 12 residues. V lost 7 bases to trimming and J lost 3 bases; unmatched junction nucleotides: 1. The CDR3 coding sequence is TGTGCCAGTACGGACAGGGACACTGAAGCTTTCTTT. Encoded protein: CASTDRDTEAFF. The full variable domain, with the rest looked up from reference TRBV19 and TRBJ1-1, is DGGITQSPKYLFRKEGQNVTLSCEQNLNHDAMYWYRQDPGQGLRLIYYSQIVNDFQKGDIAEGYSVSREKKESFPLTVTSAQKNPTAFYLCASTDRDTEAFFGQGTRLTVV.

The V gene is TRBV27, the J gene TRBJ1-6; D is ambiguous. CDR1 is MNHEY, CDR2 SMNVEV, per germline (reference sequence). Trimming removed 2 bases from V and 5 bases from J, with 10 bases in between. CDR3 length: 15 amino acids. The CDR3 loop reads CASSLVNGNNSPLHF. In DNA form, the CDR3 reads TGTGCCAGCAGTTTAGTTAACGGGAATAATTCACCCCTCCACTTT.

The chain links TRBV28 to TRBJ2-7; TRBD1 is a possible D gene (6 bases). The CDR3 consists of 17 residues. With 3 bases removed from V and 0 bases from J, the gap between germline ends came to 18 bases. Germline CDR1 is MDHEN and CDR2 is SYDVKM. The DNA for the CDR3 is TGTGCCAGCAGTTTTTACCCTTCAAACAGGGCCTCCTACGAGCAGTACTTC. Translation gives CASSFYPSNRASYEQYF.

The chain joins TRBV7-6 to TRBJ2-1, with TRBD2 matching over 13 bases. This CDR3 has 15 residues. V shed 4 bases and J 8 bases; nucleotides not matched to a gene: 5. CDR1 and CDR2 (germline): SGHVS, FNYEAQ. The CDR3 sequence: CASSSGLAGVDEQFF. CDR3 bases: TGTGCCAGCAGCTCCGGACTAGCGGGAGTAGATGAGCAGTTCTTC.

The V gene is TRBV2, the J gene TRBJ2-6; 7 nucleotides line up with TRBD1. The junction had 7 bases not matched to a gene; V was cut back by 7 bases and J by 4 bases. CDR3 length: 15 amino acids. Germline V lookup: CDR1 SNHLY, CDR2 FYNNEI. The CDR3 bases are TGTGCCAGCACCTTTGACAGGGCCGGGGCCAACGTCCTGACTTTC. It translates to CASTFDRAGANVLTF.

This clone was picked up a small number of times. This chain connects TRBV4-3 to TRBJ1-4; TRBD1 matches 7 bases. Germline CDR1 LGHNA, CDR2 YSLEER. This CDR3 is 15 amino acids long. The J segment lost 8 bases and the V segment lost 4 bases, leaving 10 bases of the junction unmatched. The CDR3 DNA is TGCGCCAGCAGCCCTTACAGGGGTAATGGGGAAAAACTGTTTTTT. It encodes CASSPYRGNGEKLFF.

The rearrangement links TRBV2 to TRBJ2-7, with TRBD1 matching 7 bases. V shed 1 base, J shed 4 bases, and the junction held 10 bases outside the gene matches. CDR3 length equals 16 residues. CDR1 SNHLY and CDR2 FYNNEI come from the germline V gene. The CDR3 DNA is TGTGCCAGCAGTGAAGGCTGGGACAGAACCTCTTACGAGCAGTACTTC. Translated: CASSEGWDRTSYEQYF.

The rearrangement links TRBV10-3 to TRBJ1-1; 12 bases map to TRBD1. Per germline, CDR1 ENHRY and CDR2 SYGVKD. The CDR3 consists of 16 residues. The J segment lost 0 bases and the V segment lost 6 bases, leaving 5 bases of the junction unmatched. CDR3 loop: CAIRGTGGYMNTEAFF. CDR3 nucleotide sequence: TGTGCCATCAGAGGGACAGGGGGCTATATGAACACTGAAGCTTTCTTT.

The chain recombines TRBV5-5 with TRBJ2-7; TRBD2 aligns across 12 bases. The CDR3 runs to 19 residues. The germline CDR1 and CDR2 sequences are SGHKS and YYEKEE (reference sequence). V shed 0 bases, J shed 2 bases, and the junction held 12 bases outside the gene matches. This chain's CDR3 is CASSLEPSGRGGWTYEQYF. The CDR3 DNA reads TGTGCCAGCAGCTTGGAACCTAGCGGGAGGGGGGGATGGACCTACGAGCAGTACTTC.

This rearrangement joins TRBV4-1 to TRBJ1-1; tentative D call: TRBD1 (5 bases). CDR3 size: 15 residues. With 3 bases removed from V and 0 bases from J, the gap between germline ends came to 11 bases. Germline V gives CDR1 MGHRA, CDR2 YSYEKL. CDR3 nucleotide sequence: TGCGCCAGCAGCCATCAGGGCGGGATGAACACTGAAGCTTTCTTT. Its translation: CASSHQGGMNTEAFF.

The chain employs TRBV30 and TRBJ2-1, with D perhaps TRBD2 (6 bases). Germline V gives CDR1 GTSNPN, CDR2 SVGIG (reference sequence). The CDR3 has 14 amino acids. Trimming removed 4 bases at V and 6 bases at J, with 16 bases between. CDR3 in amino acids: CAWMSSASSNEQFF. In DNA, the CDR3 is TGTGCCTGGATGTCTAGCGCTTCCAGCAATGAGCAGTTCTTC.

V gene TRBV4-1 combines with J gene TRBJ2-7, with 12 bases lining up with TRBD2. This CDR3 is 18 amino acids long. The J segment lost 4 bases and the V segment lost 0 bases, leaving 10 bases of the junction unmatched. Germline CDR1 is MGHRA and CDR2 is YSYEKL. CDR3 protein: CASSQDTSSSGRGYEQYF. The CDR3 nucleotides are TGCGCCAGCAGCCAAGATACATCTTCTAGCGGGAGGGGATACGAGCAGTACTTC.

This rearrangement joins TRBV27 to TRBJ2-5; TRBD2 matches at 16 bases. CDR1 and CDR2 (germline): MNHEY, SMNVEV (reference sequence). The CDR3 loop spans 18 amino acids. Losses at the gene ends were 3 bases for V and 2 bases for J; bases not matched to a gene: 6. CDR3 residues: CASSFQGGLAGGQETQYF. CDR3 DNA: TGTGCCAGCAGTTTCCAAGGGGGACTAGCGGGAGGGCAAGAGACCCAGTACTTC.

The chain uses TRBV30 and TRBJ1-5; D is possibly TRBD1 (6 bases). Germline loops: CDR1 GTSNPN, CDR2 SVGIG (reference sequence). V was cut by 5 bases and J by 1 base, with 18 bases left in between. CDR3 size: 16 residues. CDR3 residues: CAWGSGGGLSNQPQHF. DNA for the CDR3: TGTGCCTGGGGTTCGGGGGGCGGATTGAGCAATCAGCCCCAGCATTTT.

The chain couples TRBV5-4 to TRBJ2-1; tentatively, D is TRBD2 (7 bases). This CDR3 contains 16 residues. Germline CDR1 reads SGHNT; CDR2 reads YYREEE (reference sequence). Trimming removed 0 bases from V and 0 bases from J, with 10 bases in between. The CDR3 sequence is CASSLAGGSSYNEQFF. In DNA, the CDR3 is TGTGCCAGCAGCTTGGCGGGGGGCAGCTCCTACAATGAGCAGTTCTTC.

The chain recombines TRBV7-9 with TRBJ2-2; no reliable D call. Between the trimmed V and J ends, which lost 7 bases and 3 bases, there was a span of 15 bases. The CDR3 has 15 residues. Germline assignment: CDR1 SEHNR and CDR2 FQNEAQ (reference sequence). Written as DNA, the CDR3 is TGTGCCAGCACCTCCGCGGCGACGTACACCGGGGAGCTGTTTTTT. Translated, it gives CASTSAATYTGELFF.

The CDR3 reads CASSVGVSGNTIYF. Here the CDR3 DNA reads TGTGCCAGCAGTGTCGGGGTCTCTGGAAACACCATATATTTT. The chain has TRBV2 and TRBJ1-3, with D hard to call. The CDR3 consists of 14 residues. The ends were cut back, 4 bases at V and 0 bases at J, with 7 bases in the middle. Looked up from germline, CDR1 is SNHLY and CDR2 is FYNNEI.

This chain uses TRBV5-4 with TRBJ1-4, with D possibly TRBD1 on 6 matching bases. Between the trimmed V and J ends, which lost 0 bases and 7 bases, there was a span of 10 bases. This CDR3 region has 14 residues. Looked up from germline, CDR1 is SGHNT and CDR2 is YYREEE (reference sequence). The CDR3 region is CASSLAGAAEKLFF. DNA of the CDR3: TGTGCCAGCAGCTTGGCAGGGGCCGCTGAAAAACTGTTTTTT.

The chain uses TRBV19 and TRBJ1-5, with TRBD1 matching over 10 bases. Trimming at V came to 3 bases and at J to 6 bases, leaving 8 bases not matched to a gene. Per germline, CDR1 LNHDA and CDR2 SQIVND (reference sequence). The length of the CDR3 is 16 residues. The CDR3 is CASSIPDRGRGQPQHF. In DNA form, the CDR3 reads TGTGCCAGTAGTATTCCTGACAGGGGGCGAGGTCAGCCCCAGCATTTT.

The chain joins TRBV7-8 to TRBJ2-5; D is ambiguous. The V gene's germline CDR1 is SGHVS and CDR2 FQNEAQ. Trimming shortened V by 2 bases and J by 4 bases, and 17 bases separated the two germline ends. The CDR3 contains 16 residues. For the CDR3, the DNA is TGTGCCAGCAGCTTACAAAAGCCAAGAAGTGCAGAGACCCAGTACTTC. Translation: CASSLQKPRSAETQYF.

J is TRBJ1-2 and V is TRBV20-1; TRBD1 matches at 8 bases. Germline CDR1 and CDR2: DFQATT and SNEGSKA (reference sequence). There are 14 residues in the CDR3. V lost 3 bases, J lost 6 bases, and 9 bases stayed unmatched. Here the CDR3 DNA reads TGCAGTGCTAGTCTGCAGGGGGCTGATAATGGCTACACCTTC. Its translation: CSASLQGADNGYTF.

This clone was observed many times. J is TRBJ2-7 and V is TRBV11-2, with a tentative D call TRBD2 (5 bases). This CDR3 is 15 amino acids long. Per germline, CDR1 SGHAT and CDR2 FQNNGV. Trimming cost V 4 bases and J 0 bases, with 13 bases left between them. The CDR3 sequence is CASSSLGSNSYEQYF. In DNA form, the CDR3 reads TGTGCCAGCAGCTCTCTAGGGAGTAACTCCTACGAGCAGTACTTC.

In this sample, this clone turned up a few times. The gene calls are TRBV10-3 and TRBJ1-2; no definite D call. The CDR3 consists of 15 residues. Per the germline V gene, CDR1 is ENHRY and CDR2 is SYGVKD. The ends were cut back, 4 bases at V and 4 bases at J, with 16 bases in the middle. The CDR3 loop is CAISVLQEVAYGYTF. The CDR3 nucleotides read TGTGCCATCAGTGTGTTGCAGGAGGTAGCCTATGGCTACACCTTC.